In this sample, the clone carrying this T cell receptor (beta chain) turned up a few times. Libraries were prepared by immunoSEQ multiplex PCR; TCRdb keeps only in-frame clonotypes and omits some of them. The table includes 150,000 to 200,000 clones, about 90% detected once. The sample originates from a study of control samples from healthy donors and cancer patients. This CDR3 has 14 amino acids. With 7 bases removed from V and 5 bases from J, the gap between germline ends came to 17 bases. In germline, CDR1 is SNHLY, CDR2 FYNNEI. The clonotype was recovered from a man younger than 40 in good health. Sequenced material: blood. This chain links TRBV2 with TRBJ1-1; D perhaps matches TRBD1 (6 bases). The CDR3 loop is CASKQDTGRTEAFF. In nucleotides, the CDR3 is TGTGCCAGCAAGCAGGACACAGGGCGGACTGAAGCTTTCTTT.